This T cell receptor (beta chain) was sequenced in a study of cytomegalovirus exposure and HLA in healthy donors. Primers included in the PCR were 60 Vbeta and 13 Jbeta primers. The data were produced by immunoSEQ multiplex PCR, yet TCRdb's version contains in-frame clones alone and is incomplete. The table includes roughly 150,000 clones, roughly 80% detected once. This CDR3 is 16 amino acids long. Germline loops: CDR1 LGHNA, CDR2 YNFKEQ. Source material: PBMCs. The V and J genes are TRBV4-2 and TRBJ2-5; 9 nucleotides agree with TRBD2. The J call may be mistaken, given a closer DNA end match to TRBJ2-7. This sequence originates from a female donor in good health and CMV-seronegative. CDR3 nucleotides: TGTGCCAGCAGCCAAGCCCCCGGTAGCGGGAGCACCGAGCAGTACTTC. Encoded protein: CASSQAPGSGSTEQYF.